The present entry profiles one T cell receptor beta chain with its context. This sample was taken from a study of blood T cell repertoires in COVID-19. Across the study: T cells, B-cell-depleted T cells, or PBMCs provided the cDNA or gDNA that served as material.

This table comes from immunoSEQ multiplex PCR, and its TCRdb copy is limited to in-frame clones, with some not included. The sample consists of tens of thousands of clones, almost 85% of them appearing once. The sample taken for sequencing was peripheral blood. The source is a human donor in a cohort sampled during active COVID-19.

CDR3: CASGLEEGQPQHF. In nucleotides, the CDR3 is TGTGCTAGTGGTTTGGAGGAGGGGCAGCCCCAGCATTTT. The rearrangement uses TRBV12-5 and TRBJ1-5; a weak D match, TRBD1 (5 bases). V was trimmed by 1 base and J by 7 bases, leaving 8 bases between them. The CDR3 loop spans 13 amino acids. Germline CDR1 and CDR2: LGHNT and FRNRAP.